This TCR beta chain was sequenced in a study of blood T cell repertoires in COVID-19. Trimming cost V 5 bases and J 2 bases, with 16 bases left between them. The CDR3 loop spans 15 amino acids. The germline gives CDR1 MDHEN, CDR2 SYDVKM. Some clones are missing from TCRdb's copy, which holds only in-frame ones; the method was immunoSEQ multiplex PCR. The sample shows tens of thousands of clones, roughly 87% of them seen only once. V usage is TRBV28 and J usage is TRBJ2-7; D might be TRBD1 (6 bases). Sequencing was carried out using peripheral blood. The TCR comes from a man aged 25-45 years with acute or convalescent COVID-19. The CDR3 region has the DNA TGTGCCAGCAGTCCCCCTCAGGGGCGACCCTACGAGCAGTACTTC. Amino acid sequence: CASSPPQGRPYEQYF.